The subject of this entry is one T cell receptor beta chain. Its antigen is still unknown. The V end was cut by 0 bases, the J end by 3 bases, with 10 bases between. Germline lookup yields CDR1 SGHRS and CDR2 YFSETQ. CDR3 length: 15 residues. An approximately 210 ng quantity of DNA, around 30,000 T cell genomes, went into the sorted-subset replicate PCRs. Only in-frame clones appear in the TCRdb table, and some are missing; sequencing was by immunoSEQ multiplex PCR. The sample consists of about 1.5 million clones, 95% to 99% of them appearing once. From CD4+ cells came CD45RA+ naive and CD45RA-negative memory subsets. The data were obtained in a study of shared clonotypes between healthy human individuals. Study-wide findings and caveats: Sorted-subset sequencing, rarefaction showed, was incomplete despite large depth. Sharing across four donors was highest in naive CD4 (approximately 5%) and lowest in memory CD8 (about 0.4%).

Material: naive CD4+ T cells sorted from blood. Indicated subset: CD45RA+ positively selected. The chain links TRBV5-1 to TRBJ2-1; either TRBD1 or TRBD2 may fit D (6 bases each). The sequence was obtained from a man aged 25-45 years in good health. The CDR3 region has the DNA TGCGCCAGCAGCTTGGGCCGGGGGCTCTACAATGAGCAGTTCTTC. As protein: CASSLGRGLYNEQFF.